These 14 T cell receptor beta chains came from one sample sequenced in a study of blood T cell repertoires in COVID-19. TCRdb's table, derived via immunoSEQ multiplex PCR, lists solely in-frame clones and lacks some. The sample shows tens of thousands of clones, 80% to 85% of them seen only once. Sequenced input: peripheral blood. Every receptor here comes from an older woman with acute or convalescent COVID-19.

The rearrangement uses TRBV12-5 and TRBJ2-1; 9 nucleotides agree with TRBD2. From germline, CDR1 is LGHNT and CDR2 FRNRAP. The ends lost 2 bases at V and 4 bases at J; junction bases unmatched: 3. This CDR3 is 15 amino acids long. CDR3 nucleotide sequence: TGTGCTAGTGGTTTGTTTGCGGGGGGGTACAATGAGCAGTTCTTC. Protein sequence: CASGLFAGGYNEQFF.

J is TRBJ2-7 and V is TRBV9; D is perhaps TRBD2 (6 bases). CDR1 is SGDLS and CDR2 is YYNGEE in the germline V gene. The CDR3 sequence is 14 residues long. V gave up 0 bases and J gave up 6 bases, with 13 bases separating them. As DNA, the CDR3 is TGTGCCAGCAGCGTAGGGCTAGCGCGGGGCGAGCAGTACTTC. Translating gives CASSVGLARGEQYF.

The gene calls are TRBV5-8 and TRBJ1-2; D is undetermined. There are 14 residues in the CDR3. CDR1 and CDR2 (germline): SGHTS, YDEGEE. Trimming took off 1 base at V and 4 bases at J, with 11 bases between the two ends. The CDR3 sequence: CASSLRGITYGYTF. The CDR3, as DNA: TGTGCCAGCAGCTTGAGAGGGATAACCTATGGCTACACCTTC.

The chain links TRBV6-5 to TRBJ2-1; TRBD2 aligns across 8 bases. The trim removed 4 bases at V and 4 bases at J, leaving 3 bases unmatched. CDR3 length: 14 amino acids. The germline V gene has CDR1 MNHEY and CDR2 SVGAGI. CDR3 DNA: TGTGCCAGCAGTTTCCCGGGGGGGTACAATGAGCAGTTCTTC. It is translated as CASSFPGGYNEQFF.

This CDR3 reads CASSERQGGYGYTF. In DNA, the CDR3 is TGTGCCAGCAGTGAACGCCAGGGGGGCTATGGCTACACCTTC. V gene TRBV6-1 combines with J gene TRBJ1-2; 7 bases are a match to TRBD1. After removal of 2 bases from V and 4 bases from J, the junction contained 4 bases not matched to a gene. The CDR3 is 14 residues long. CDR1 is MNHNS, CDR2 SASEGT, per germline.

The gene calls are TRBV5-1 and TRBJ2-5, with D possibly being TRBD2 (6 bases). With 2 bases removed from V and 5 bases from J, the gap between germline ends came to 7 bases. Germline V gene lookup returns CDR1 SGHRS and CDR2 YFSETQ. CDR3 size: 12 residues. DNA of the CDR3: TGCGCCAGCAGCTTCAGCGGGGAGACCCAGTACTTC. Translating it yields CASSFSGETQYF.

J is TRBJ1-1 and V is TRBV5-1; D unresolved. The CDR3 spans 15 residues. The V gene's germline CDR1 is SGHRS and CDR2 YFSETQ. Trimming took 0 bases from V and 0 from J, leaving 9 bases between them. This CDR3 is CASSLAPGMNTEAFF. The DNA for the CDR3 is TGCGCCAGCAGCTTGGCCCCAGGAATGAACACTGAAGCTTTCTTT.

The V call is TRBV3-1 (or the pseudogene TRBV3-2), the J call TRBJ2-7, with 11 bases lining up with TRBD2. The CDR3 runs to 15 residues. The V and J ends lost 4 bases and 2 bases, in that order; junction bases with no gene match: 4. Germline CDR1 reads LGHDT; CDR2 reads YNNKEL (reference sequence). The CDR3: CASSLRLAGTYEQYF. In DNA form, the CDR3 reads TGTGCCAGCAGCCTTCGACTAGCGGGAACCTACGAGCAGTACTTC.

This clone came up once. Written as DNA, the CDR3 is TGTGCCAGCAGTTACTTGGCAGGGGGACAGCCCCAGCATTTT. Translation gives CASSYLAGGQPQHF. V usage is TRBV6-5 and J usage is TRBJ1-5, with 7 positions matching TRBD1. This CDR3 comprises 14 residues. Germline CDR1 MNHEY, CDR2 SVGAGI. V lost 1 base, J lost 7 bases, and 4 bases stayed unmatched.

The chain has TRBV7-2 and TRBJ1-2; 7 bases map to TRBD1. The junction had 6 bases not matched to a gene; V was cut back by 2 bases and J by 6 bases. CDR1 SGHTA and CDR2 FQGNSA come from the germline V gene. The CDR3 is 14 residues long. In nucleotides, the CDR3 is TGTGCCAGCAGCTTAATACAGGGGAATAATGGCTACACCTTC. Encoded protein: CASSLIQGNNGYTF.

The chain has TRBV2 and TRBJ2-3; 10 bases align to TRBD2. V shed 3 bases, J shed 2 bases, and the junction held 5 bases outside the gene matches. Germline lookup yields CDR1 SNHLY and CDR2 FYNNEI. This CDR3 has 16 residues. DNA for the CDR3: TGTGCCAGCAGTGAGTTAGCGGGGGGTCCCACAGATACGCAGTATTTT. It specifies CASSELAGGPTDTQYF.

V gene TRBV2 combines with J gene TRBJ2-3; 7 bases are a match to TRBD2. This CDR3 has 14 amino acids. V gave up 9 bases and J gave up 0 bases; unmatched junction bases: 6. The germline V gene has CDR1 SNHLY and CDR2 FYNNEI. DNA of the CDR3: TGTGCCAGTTTGGGACTACCTAGCACAGATACGCAGTATTTT. It specifies CASLGLPSTDTQYF.

The J gene is TRBJ1-1, the V gene TRBV12-3 or TRBV12-4; TRBD1 aligns across 10 bases. This CDR3 spans 13 amino acids. V lost 8 bases, J lost 5 bases, and 5 bases stayed unmatched. CDR3 DNA sequence: TGTGCCAGCGGCGACAGGGGGCGAACTGAAGCTTTCTTT. Translated, it gives CASGDRGRTEAFF.

V gene TRBV30 combines with J gene TRBJ2-3, with 11 positions matching TRBD2. The germline gives CDR1 GTSNPN, CDR2 SVGIG (reference sequence). The CDR3 sequence is 13 residues long. Losses at the gene ends were 7 bases for V and 6 bases for J; bases not matched to a gene: 6. The DNA for the CDR3 is TGTGCCTTGGGACTAGCGGTACGGGATACGCAGTATTTT. Its translation: CALGLAVRDTQYF.